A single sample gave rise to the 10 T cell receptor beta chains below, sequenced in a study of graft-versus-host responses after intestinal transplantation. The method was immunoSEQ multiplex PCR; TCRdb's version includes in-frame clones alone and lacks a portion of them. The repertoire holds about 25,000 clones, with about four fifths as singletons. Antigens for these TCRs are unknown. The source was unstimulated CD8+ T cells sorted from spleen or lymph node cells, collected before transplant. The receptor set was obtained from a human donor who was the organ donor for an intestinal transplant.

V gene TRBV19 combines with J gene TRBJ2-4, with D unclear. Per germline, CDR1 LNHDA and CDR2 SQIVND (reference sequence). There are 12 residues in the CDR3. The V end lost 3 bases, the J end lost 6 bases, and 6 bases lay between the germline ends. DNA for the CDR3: TGTGCCAGTAGTATTGGCGGAAACATTCAGTACTTC. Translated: CASSIGGNIQYF.

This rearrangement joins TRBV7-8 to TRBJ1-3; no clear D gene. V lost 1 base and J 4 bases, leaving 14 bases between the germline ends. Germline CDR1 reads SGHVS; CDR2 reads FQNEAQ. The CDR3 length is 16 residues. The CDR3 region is CASSLEGPSGGNTIYF. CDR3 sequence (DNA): TGTGCCAGCAGCTTAGAAGGGCCATCTGGGGGAAACACCATATATTTT.

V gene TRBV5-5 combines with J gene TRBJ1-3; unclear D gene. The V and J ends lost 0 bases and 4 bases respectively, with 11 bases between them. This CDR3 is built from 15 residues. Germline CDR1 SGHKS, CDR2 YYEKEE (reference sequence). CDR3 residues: CASSLVNSAGNTIYF. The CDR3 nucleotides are TGTGCCAGCAGCTTGGTGAATTCGGCAGGAAACACCATATATTTT.

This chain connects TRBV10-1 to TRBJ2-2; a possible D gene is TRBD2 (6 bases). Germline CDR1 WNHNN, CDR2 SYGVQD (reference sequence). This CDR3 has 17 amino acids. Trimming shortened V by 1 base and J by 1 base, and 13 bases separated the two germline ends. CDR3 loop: CASSELAERRNTGELFF. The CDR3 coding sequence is TGCGCCAGCAGTGAGTTAGCGGAAAGGAGGAACACCGGGGAGCTGTTTTTT.

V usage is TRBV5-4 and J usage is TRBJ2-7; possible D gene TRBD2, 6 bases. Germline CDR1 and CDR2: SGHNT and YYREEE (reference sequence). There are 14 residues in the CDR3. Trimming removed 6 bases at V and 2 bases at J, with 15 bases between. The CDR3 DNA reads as TGTGCCAGCATGGAGGGAAGGGACGCCTACGAGCAGTACTTC. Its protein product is CASMEGRDAYEQYF.

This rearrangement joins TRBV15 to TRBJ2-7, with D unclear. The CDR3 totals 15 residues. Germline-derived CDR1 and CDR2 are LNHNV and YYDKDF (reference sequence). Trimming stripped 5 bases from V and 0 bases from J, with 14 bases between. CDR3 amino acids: CATSPYCNSSYEQYF. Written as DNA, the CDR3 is TGTGCCACCAGCCCCTATTGCAACAGCTCCTACGAGCAGTACTTC.

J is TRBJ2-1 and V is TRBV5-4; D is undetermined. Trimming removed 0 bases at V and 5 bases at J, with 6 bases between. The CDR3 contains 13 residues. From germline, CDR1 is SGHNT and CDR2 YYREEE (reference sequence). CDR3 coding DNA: TGTGCCAGCAGCTTGGACCTGGACAATGAGCAGTTCTTC. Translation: CASSLDLDNEQFF.

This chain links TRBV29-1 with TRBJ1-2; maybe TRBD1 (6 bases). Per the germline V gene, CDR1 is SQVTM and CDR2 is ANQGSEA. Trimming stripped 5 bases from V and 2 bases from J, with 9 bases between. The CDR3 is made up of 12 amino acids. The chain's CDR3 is CSVSGTNYGYTF. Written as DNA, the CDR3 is TGCAGCGTTTCCGGGACAAACTATGGCTACACCTTC.

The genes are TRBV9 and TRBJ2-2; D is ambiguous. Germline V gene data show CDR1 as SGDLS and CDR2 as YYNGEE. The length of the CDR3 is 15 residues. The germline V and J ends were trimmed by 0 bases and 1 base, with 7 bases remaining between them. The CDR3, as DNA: TGTGCCAGCAGCGTAGAAGCGAAGAACACCGGGGAGCTGTTTTTT. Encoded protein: CASSVEAKNTGELFF.

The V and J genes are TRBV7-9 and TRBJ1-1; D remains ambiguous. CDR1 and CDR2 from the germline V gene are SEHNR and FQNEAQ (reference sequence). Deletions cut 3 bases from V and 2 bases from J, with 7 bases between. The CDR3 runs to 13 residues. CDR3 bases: TGTGCCAGCAGCTTTCCCCCCAACACTGAAGCTTTCTTT. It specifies CASSFPPNTEAFF.